Listed below are T cell receptor beta chains from one sample, sequenced in a study of vaccination and CD4 T cells after COVID-19. Their target antigens are unknown. MiXCR was run by TCRdb on the PCR reads, yielding one entry per CDR3 protein. This table holds about 20,000 distinct CDR3 sequences, roughly 51% found once. Sequenced material: CD4+ T cells from blood, cultured in vitro. The receptor set was obtained from a human donor who had recovered from COVID-19. Each CDR3 is given with its conserved first and last residue. The order of the fields is D gene, V gene, clone size, J gene, CDR3 length, CDR3 DNA, CDR3 protein. The D gene is left open where the match is weak. The size entry is marked missing in some rows and otherwise reads once, few, many or a size class.

>TRBD1|TRBV7-2|NA|TRBJ1-1|16
TGTGCCAGCAGCCGTCAGGGGGTCCGGATAAACACTGAAGCTTTCTTT
CASSRQGVRINTEAFF
>TRBD2|TRBV6-1|few|TRBJ2-7|15
TGTGCCAGCAGTCACGGGACTAGCGAAACCTACGAGCAGTACTTC
CASSHGTSETYEQYF
>NA|TRBV27|NA|TRBJ1-1|14
TGTGCCAGCAGGGGGCCATCCACAGGGTCTCAAGCTTTCTTT
CASRGPSTGSQAFF
>NA|TRBV27|NA|TRBJ2-5|15
TGTGCCAGCAGTCTAACCCCTAGCTGGGCCGAGACCCAGTACTTC
CASSLTPSWAETQYF
>TRBD1|TRBV24-1|NA|TRBJ1-2|15
TGTGCCACCAGTGATCCCCGAGGGGGCAGTTATGGCTACACCTTC
CATSDPRGGSYGYTF
>NA|TRBV15|few|TRBJ1-1|15
TGTGCCACCAGCAGAGACGGGGTGGCGAATACTGAAGCTTTCTTT
CATSRDGVANTEAFF
>TRBD1|TRBV27|few|TRBJ1-6|14
TGTGCCAGCAGGACAGGGGACAGTAATTCACCCCTCCACTTT
CASRTGDSNSPLHF
>NA|TRBV19|NA|TRBJ1-5|15
TGTGCCAGTAGTAAGTCAGGGTCGAGCAATCAGCCCCAGCATTTT
CASSKSGSSNQPQHF
>NA|TRBV2|few|TRBJ1-2|13
TGTGCCAGCAGTGACAGGGGATCAGATGGCTACACCTTC
CASSDRGSDGYTF
>TRBD2|TRBV20-1|NA|TRBJ2-1|13
TGCAGTGCTAGGACTAGCGACTACAATGAGCAGTTCTTC
CSARTSDYNEQFF
>NA|TRBV19|NA|TRBJ1-5|13
TGTGCCAGTAGTAGATGGTTAGATCAGCCCCAGCATTTT
CASSRWLDQPQHF
>TRBD1|TRBV29-1|NA|TRBJ2-3|13
TGCAGCGTGCCGGGACAGGGACCAGATACGCAGTATTTT
CSVPGQGPDTQYF
>NA|TRBV5-1|NA|TRBJ2-7|14
TGCGCCAGCAGCTTGGAGGTAGGGCCCTACGAGCAGTACTTC
CASSLEVGPYEQYF
>NA|TRBV28|NA|TRBJ2-4|16
TGTGCCAGCAGTTTAAGGACGGGGACGACCAAAAACATTCAGTACTTC
CASSLRTGTTKNIQYF
>NA|TRBV12-3/TRBV12-4|once|TRBJ1-1|12
TGTGCCAGCAGTTTATCGGGAGGGCTAGCTTTCTTT
CASSLSGGLAFF
>NA|TRBV10-3|NA|TRBJ2-5|13
TGTGCCACAGGGGTAGAACCAAAAGAGACCCAGTACTTC
CATGVEPKETQYF
>NA|TRBV2|NA|TRBJ2-5|13
TGTGCCAGCATGATGGGGGGCCAAGAGACCCAGTACTTC
CASMMGGQETQYF
>TRBD1|TRBV27|NA|TRBJ1-4|16
TGTGCCAGCAGTACAGTCCCCCCAGGGGGTAATGAAAAACTGTTTTTT
CASSTVPPGGNEKLFF
>TRBD2|TRBV6-1|NA|TRBJ2-3|16
TGTGCCAGCAGCCGCGGACTAGCGGGGGGCACAGATACGCAGTATTTT
CASSRGLAGGTDTQYF
>TRBD1|TRBV20-1|NA|TRBJ1-2|13
TGCAGTGCTAGAAGCACAGGGGACTATGGCTACACCTTC
CSARSTGDYGYTF
>NA|TRBV4-2|NA|TRBJ1-5|13
TGTGCCAGCAGCCAAGACCGGAATCAGCCCCAGCATTTT
CASSQDRNQPQHF
>NA|TRBV28|NA|TRBJ1-2|12
TGTGCCAGCAGTTCGGGTGACTATGGCTACACCTTC
CASSSGDYGYTF
>NA|TRBV10-3|NA|TRBJ1-1|14
TGTGCCATCAGTGACCCCGGACGGGACACTGAAGCTTTCTTT
CAISDPGRDTEAFF
>NA|TRBV20-1|NA|TRBJ2-1|17
TGCAGTGCTAGAGCAACCGGCGGGACAAGCTCCTACAATGAGCAGTTCTTC
CSARATGGTSSYNEQFF
>NA|TRBV30|NA|TRBJ1-6|15
TGTGCCTGGAGGCCGACTACAGGGAATAATTCACCCCTCCACTTT
CAWRPTTGNNSPLHF
>TRBD1|TRBV10-3|NA|TRBJ2-1|16
TGTGCCATCAGTGAGGGGACAGACTACTCCTACAATGAGCAGTTCTTC
CAISEGTDYSYNEQFF
>NA|TRBV20-1|NA|TRBJ1-1|10
TGCAGTGCTAGATTCACTGAAGCTTTCTTT
CSARFTEAFF
>NA|TRBV7-2|NA|TRBJ1-5|13
TGTGCCACCGCAGACACGGGGAATCAGCCCCAGCATTTT
CATADTGNQPQHF
>TRBD1|TRBV20-1|NA|TRBJ2-7|16
TGCAGTGCTAGAGAAGGGACAGGGGGCCCCCTCTACGAGCAGTACTTC
CSAREGTGGPLYEQYF
>TRBD2|TRBV7-2|NA|TRBJ2-3|15
TGTGCCAGCAGCTGGACTAGCGGGACCGGAGATACGCAGTATTTT
CASSWTSGTGDTQYF
>TRBD2|TRBV20-1|NA|TRBJ2-5|12
TGCAGTGGCCTAGCGGCGGGAAAGACCCAGTACTTC
CSGLAAGKTQYF
>TRBD1|TRBV11-3|NA|TRBJ2-7|12
TGTGCCAGCAGCTTGACAGGGCCCGAGCAGTACTTC
CASSLTGPEQYF
>TRBD1|TRBV7-2|NA|TRBJ2-7|13
TGTGCCAGCAGCTTGGACAGGTCCAACGAGCAGTACTTC
CASSLDRSNEQYF
>NA|TRBV27|NA|TRBJ2-5|14
TGTGCCAGCAGTTTTAGGAGGTCACAGGAGACCCAGTACTTC
CASSFRRSQETQYF
>TRBD1|TRBV7-9|NA|TRBJ1-2|16
TGTGCCAGCAGCCAACCCGGGGCAGGGGGTGACTATGGCTACACCTTC
CASSQPGAGGDYGYTF
>NA|TRBV30|NA|TRBJ2-1|14
TGTGCCTGGAACCCCGAGAGGTTTACAAATGAGCAGTTCTTC
CAWNPERFTNEQFF
>NA|TRBV19|NA|TRBJ2-2|15
TGTGCCAGCACCTCCTCGGGGACACTGACCGGGGAGCTGTTTTTT
CASTSSGTLTGELFF
>TRBD2|TRBV7-8|few|TRBJ2-6|17
TGTGCCAGCAGCCCGAGGCCGGGGGGATCTGGGGCCAACGTCCTGACTTTC
CASSPRPGGSGANVLTF
>TRBD1|TRBV27|NA|TRBJ2-1|15
TGTGCCAGCAGTCTACACGGGACAGGGGGCAATGAGCAGTTCTTC
CASSLHGTGGNEQFF
>TRBD1|TRBV28|NA|TRBJ1-5|12
TGTGCCAGCGGACAGGGGTATCAGCCCCAGCATTTT
CASGQGYQPQHF
>TRBD1|TRBV24-1|NA|TRBJ2-6|17
TGTGCCACCGGAGAGACAGGGGGGAGGTCCGGGGCCAACGTCCTGACTTTC
CATGETGGRSGANVLTF
>TRBD1|TRBV18|NA|TRBJ2-7|15
TGTGCCAGCTCAGGCTCCGGGACAGGGGTAGTCGAGCAGTACTTC
CASSGSGTGVVEQYF
>NA|TRBV19|NA|TRBJ1-6|13
TGTGCCAGTTCAGACATTGGGGATTCACCCCTCCACTTT
CASSDIGDSPLHF
>TRBD2|TRBV11-3|NA|TRBJ2-7|15
TGTGCCAGCAGCTTAAGGACTAGCGCCTCCTACGAGCAGTACTTC
CASSLRTSASYEQYF
>NA|TRBV20-1|NA|TRBJ2-3|15
TGCAGTGCTAGAGATGGGGGGCGCATGACAGATACGCAGTATTTT
CSARDGGRMTDTQYF